This record concerns one T cell receptor beta chain sequence. Its antigen is currently unknown. This sample is part of a study of lymphopenia after photon versus proton radiotherapy. Germline V CDR1 and CDR2: SGHVS, FNYEAQ. This CDR3 has 12 residues. V was trimmed by 2 bases and J by 3 bases, leaving 5 bases between them. The data were produced by immunoSEQ multiplex PCR, yet TCRdb's version contains in-frame clones alone and is incomplete. The sample includes around 20,000 clones, approximately 90% seen only once; the top ten take more than 8.5%. Study-level results: Oligoclonal CD8+ Temra expansion after nadir drove photon patients' diversity drop.

This TCR derives from a man between 70 and 80 years old with pancreatic cancer. Material: peripheral blood, obtained from a patient treated with proton-based radiotherapy. The rearrangement uses TRBV7-6 and TRBJ2-7, with TRBD2 as a possible D gene (5 bases). The CDR3 loop is CASSLSGYEQYF. As DNA, the CDR3 is TGTGCCAGCAGCTTAAGCGGCTACGAGCAGTACTTC. Based on the CDR3 plus reference TRBV7-6 and TRBJ2-7, the full variable domain is GAGVSQSPRYKVTKRGQDVALRCDPISGHVSLYWYRQALGQGPEFLTYFNYEAQQDKSGLPNDRFSAERPEGSISTLTIQRTEQRDSAMYRCASSLSGYEQYFGPGTRLTVT.